This T cell receptor beta chain was sequenced for a study of blood T cell repertoires in COVID-19. Study-level background: Collection of acute and convalescent COVID-19 samples took place in the United States, Italy and Spain. Sample material is recorded as cDNA or gDNA derived from T cells, B-cell-depleted T cells, or PBMCs.

This CDR3 region has 15 residues. V gave up 3 bases and J gave up 6 bases, with 20 bases separating them. Germline CDR1 and CDR2: GTSNPN and SVGIG (reference sequence). Original analysis: The assay estimated nucleated cells by amplifying reference gene primers. Data came from immunoSEQ multiplex PCR; TCRdb stores just in-frame clones and leaves some out. V and J calls and clone size are given by that table; D and trimming were obtained from the DNA. The sample includes 41,000 or so clones, 70% to 90% seen only once; the top ten take about 4%. This TCR derives from a man aged 55-75 years with acute or convalescent COVID-19. The specimen was peripheral blood. The chain has TRBV30 and TRBJ1-2; D is unclear. CDR3 in amino acids: CAWRGYSREYNGYTF. In DNA form, the CDR3 reads TGTGCCTGGAGAGGTTACAGCCGAGAGTATAATGGCTACACCTTC.